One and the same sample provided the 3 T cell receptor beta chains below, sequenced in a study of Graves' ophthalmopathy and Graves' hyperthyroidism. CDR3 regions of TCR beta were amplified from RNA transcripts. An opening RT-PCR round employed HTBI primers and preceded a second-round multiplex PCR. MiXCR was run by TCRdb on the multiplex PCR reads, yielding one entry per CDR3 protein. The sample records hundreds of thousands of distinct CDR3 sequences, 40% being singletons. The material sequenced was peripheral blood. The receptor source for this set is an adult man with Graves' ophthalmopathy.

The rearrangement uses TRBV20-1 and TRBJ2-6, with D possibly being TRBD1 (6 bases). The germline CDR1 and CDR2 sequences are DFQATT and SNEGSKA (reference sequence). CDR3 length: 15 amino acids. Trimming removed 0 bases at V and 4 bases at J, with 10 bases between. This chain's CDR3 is CSARDTGTGANVLTF. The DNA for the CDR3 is TGCAGTGCTAGAGATACTGGGACAGGGGCCAACGTCCTGACTTTC.

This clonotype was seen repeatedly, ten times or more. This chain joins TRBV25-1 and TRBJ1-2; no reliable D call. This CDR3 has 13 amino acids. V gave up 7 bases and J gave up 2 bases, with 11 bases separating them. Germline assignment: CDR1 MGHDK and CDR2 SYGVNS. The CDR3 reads CASTPGKNYGYTF. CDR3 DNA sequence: TGTGCCAGCACCCCCGGGAAAAACTATGGCTACACCTTC.

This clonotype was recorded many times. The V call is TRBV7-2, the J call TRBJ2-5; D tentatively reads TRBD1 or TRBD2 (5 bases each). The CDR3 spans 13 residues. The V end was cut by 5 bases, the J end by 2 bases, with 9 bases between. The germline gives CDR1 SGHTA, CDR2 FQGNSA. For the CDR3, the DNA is TGTGCCAGCAGCCCGGGACGGCAAGAGACCCAGTACTTC. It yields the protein CASSPGRQETQYF.